One sample yielded the 17 T cell receptor beta chains listed below, sequenced in a study of blood T cell repertoires in COVID-19 (dated by TCRdb to the early 2020s). The library was built by means of the immunoSEQ multiplex PCR assay. Here the immuneACCESS table is served through TCRdb, limited to in-frame sequences with V and J called. Missing clones are a known gap in these copies; in checked studies unresolved V genes cover under half, and the rest lacks a known reason. The table for this sample lists under 200,000 clones; around 82% of them were counted only once. About 2.7% of the sample rests with the top ten. Specimen: peripheral blood. The receptors were sampled from a human donor with acute or convalescent COVID-19. The donor label of this sample is uncertain.

The J gene is TRBJ2-1, the V gene TRBV7-9; 13 bases match TRBD2. With 5 bases clipped from V and 6 bases from J, the junction kept 4 bases outside the gene matches. Looked up from germline, CDR1 is SEHNR and CDR2 is FQNEAQ (reference sequence). The CDR3 runs 15 residues. In DNA form, the CDR3 reads TGTGCCAGCAGCCCGGGACTAGCGGGAACCAATGAGCAGTTCTTC. Encoded protein: CASSPGLAGTNEQFF.

This chain joins TRBV5-1 and TRBJ2-3; TRBD2 matches 9 bases. The CDR3 spans 16 residues. V shed 2 bases, J shed 2 bases, and the junction held 6 bases outside the gene matches. Germline values: CDR1 SGHRS, CDR2 YFSETQ. CDR3 bases: TGCGCCAGCAGCTTTAGCGGGAGTTCCCTCACAGATACGCAGTATTTT. This sequence encodes CASSFSGSSLTDTQYF. Variable domain in full (rest from reference TRBV5-1 and TRBJ2-3): KAGVTQTPRYLIKTRGQQVTLSCSPISGHRSVSWYQQTPGQGLQFLFEYFSETQRNKGNFPGRFSGRQFSNSRSEMNVSTLELGDSALYLCASSFSGSSLTDTQYFGPGTRLTVL.

This sequence joins TRBV5-1 and TRBJ2-1, with D perhaps matching TRBD2 (6 bases). The CDR3 is 15 amino acids. Germline V gives CDR1 SGHRS, CDR2 YFSETQ. Trimming pared 0 bases from V and 6 bases from J, leaving 13 bases between. CDR3 sequence reads: CASSLGPGAGNEQFF. In DNA, the CDR3 is TGCGCCAGCAGCTTGGGCCCTGGAGCGGGCAATGAGCAGTTCTTC.

The rearrangement joins TRBV12-3 or TRBV12-4 to TRBJ1-1, with D tentatively TRBD1 (5 bases). This CDR3 contains 11 residues. Trimming pared 8 bases from V and 11 bases from J, leaving 15 bases between. The CDR3 bases are TGTGCCAGCTCTCTGGGAGGGGTTGCTTTCTTT. As protein: CASSLGGVAFF.

This sequence joins TRBV5-1 and TRBJ2-5; D is undetermined. The CDR3 totals 13 residues. Germline-derived CDR1 and CDR2 are SGHRS and YFSETQ. Trimming left V 0 bases short and J 5 bases short, with 8 bases between. CDR3 sequence: CASSLGLQETQYF. The CDR3 DNA sequence: TGCGCCAGCAGCTTGGGACTCCAGGAGACCCAGTACTTC.

The sample holds one count of this clone. The chain joins TRBV6-1 to TRBJ2-7; 7 bases fit TRBD2. Germline V lookup: CDR1 MNHNS, CDR2 SASEGT. The CDR3 is 19 amino acids. The V gene end was trimmed by 1 base and the J gene end by 5 bases; junction bases not matched to a gene: 20. In nucleotides, the CDR3 is TGTGCCAGCAGTGAAGGTAGACAGCCCCGACTAGCCGGGGAGAACGAGCAGTACTTC. This encodes CASSEGRQPRLAGENEQYF.

The chain joins TRBV7-2 to TRBJ2-7; 11 bases are shared with TRBD2. CDR3 length: 15 amino acids. The junction had 10 bases not matched to a gene; V was cut back by 8 bases and J by 4 bases. In germline, CDR1 is SGHTA, CDR2 FQGNSA. CDR3 residues: CASGEVTSGSYEQYF. The CDR3 DNA reads TGTGCCAGCGGCGAGGTTACTAGCGGGAGTTACGAGCAGTACTTC.

J is TRBJ2-7 and V is TRBV28, with D tentatively TRBD2 (6 bases). The CDR3 totals 14 residues. V gave up 2 bases and J gave up 7 bases, with 15 bases separating them. Germline V gives CDR1 MDHEN, CDR2 SYDVKM. In DNA form, the CDR3 reads TGTGCCAGCAGTTTACTCGGACGGGACTGGGAGCAGTACTTC. This translates into CASSLLGRDWEQYF.

The genes are TRBV30 and TRBJ1-6; D might be TRBD1 (6 bases). V lost 3 bases, J lost 7 bases, and 10 bases lay in between. From germline, CDR1 is GTSNPN and CDR2 SVGIG (reference sequence). The CDR3 contains 13 residues. The CDR3 protein is CAWRQGGNSPLHF. CDR3 bases: TGTGCCTGGAGACAGGGCGGGAATTCACCCCTCCACTTT. The whole variable domain, remainder taken from reference TRBV30 and TRBJ1-6, is SQTIHQWPATLVQPVGSPLSLECTVEGTSNPNLYWYRQAAGRGLQLLFYSVGIGQISSEVPQNLSASRPQDRQFILSSKKLLLSDSGFYLCAWRQGGNSPLHFGNGTRLTVT.

Concerning this clone itself: A junction boundary mismatches the germline segment, possibly from a read error. The chain carries TRBV7-2 and TRBJ2-7; 8 bases are shared with TRBD2. Germline V lookup: CDR1 SGHTA, CDR2 FQGNSA. The CDR3 extends over 16 amino acids. The CDR3 here is CASSLTGPRLAKNRDF. CDR3 DNA: TGTGCCAGCAGCTTAACTGGTCCGAGACTAGCGAAAAACAGAGACTTC.

The CDR3 loop reads CASRRRQGGNTEAFF. DNA of the CDR3: TGTGCCAGCAGACGGAGACAGGGCGGGAACACTGAAGCTTTCTTT. The gene calls are TRBV6-5 and TRBJ1-1; 7 bases are shared with TRBD1. This CDR3 comprises 15 residues. From germline, CDR1 is MNHEY and CDR2 SVGAGI. V gave up 6 bases and J gave up 1 base; unmatched junction bases: 8.

The chain carries TRBV5-6 and TRBJ2-3; TRBD2 aligns across 9 bases. Trimming cost V 1 base and J 5 bases; bases outside gene matches: 11. There are 17 residues in the CDR3. In germline, CDR1 is SGHDT, CDR2 YYEEEE. The CDR3: CASSLTVAGAGGDTQYF. CDR3 in DNA: TGTGCCAGCAGCTTGACGGTAGCGGGGGCTGGGGGAGATACGCAGTATTTT.

This clone appeared a few times. The V call is TRBV10-3, the J call TRBJ2-2, with TRBD2 matching 8 bases. Germline loops: CDR1 ENHRY, CDR2 SYGVKD. The CDR3 runs 12 residues. Trimming cost V 6 bases and J 6 bases; bases outside gene matches: 0. CDR3 DNA sequence: TGTGCCATCAGGGGACTAGCCGGGGAGCTGTTTTTT. Protein product: CAIRGLAGELFF.

The V and J genes are TRBV28 and TRBJ1-4; no reliable D call. V was clipped by 2 bases and J by 4 bases, with 11 bases between them. This CDR3 is 15 amino acids long. The V gene's germline CDR1 is MDHEN and CDR2 SYDVKM. The CDR3 DNA sequence: TGTGCCAGCAGTTTAGGGAGACGGGATAATGAAAAACTGTTTTTT. Amino acids: CASSLGRRDNEKLFF.

The chain is built from TRBV13 and TRBJ1-1; no definite D call. CDR3 length: 17 residues. Germline CDR1 PRHDT, CDR2 FYEKMQ (reference sequence). V was cut by 3 bases and J by 0 bases, with 17 bases left in between. The DNA of the CDR3 is TGTGCCAGCAGCTTCAACCGGGAGAAAGGGATGAACACTGAAGCTTTCTTT. It specifies CASSFNREKGMNTEAFF. The full variable domain, in which reference TRBV13 and TRBJ1-1 provide the parts outside the CDR3, is AAGVIQSPRHLIKEKRETATLKCYPIPRHDTVYWYQQGPGQDPQFLISFYEKMQSDKGSIPDRFSAQQFSDYHSELNMSSLELGDSALYFCASSFNREKGMNTEAFFGQGTRLTVV.

This clone was seen just once. The chain uses TRBV5-1 and TRBJ1-1, with D hard to call. With 0 bases removed from V and 0 bases from J, the gap between germline ends came to 9 bases. CDR3 length: 15 residues. CDR1 SGHRS and CDR2 YFSETQ come from the germline V gene. The CDR3, as DNA: TGCGCCAGCAGCTTGGTTGGGCCCATGAACACTGAAGCTTTCTTT. Translated, it gives CASSLVGPMNTEAFF.

This chain connects TRBV19 to TRBJ1-6; possible D gene TRBD1, 6 bases. The CDR3 runs to 14 residues. Germline assignment: CDR1 LNHDA and CDR2 SQIVND (reference sequence). V was trimmed by 5 bases and J by 9 bases, leaving 14 bases between them. In DNA form, the CDR3 reads TGTGCCAGTAGTTCGGCAGGGGTTTTTTCACCCCTCCACTTT. It specifies CASSSAGVFSPLHF.